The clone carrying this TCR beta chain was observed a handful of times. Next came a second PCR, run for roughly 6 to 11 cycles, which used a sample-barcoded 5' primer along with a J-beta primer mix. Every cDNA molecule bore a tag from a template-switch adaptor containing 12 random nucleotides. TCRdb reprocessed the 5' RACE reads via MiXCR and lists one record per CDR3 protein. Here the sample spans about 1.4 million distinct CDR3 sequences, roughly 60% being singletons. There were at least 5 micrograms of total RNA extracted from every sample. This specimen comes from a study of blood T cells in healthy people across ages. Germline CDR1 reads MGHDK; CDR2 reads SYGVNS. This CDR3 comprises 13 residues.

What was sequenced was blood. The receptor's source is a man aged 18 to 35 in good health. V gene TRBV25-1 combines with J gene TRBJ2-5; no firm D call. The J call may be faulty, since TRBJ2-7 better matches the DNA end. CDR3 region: CASSRQNLREQYF. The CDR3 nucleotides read TGTGCCAGCAGTCGTCAGAATTTACGCGAGCAGTACTTC.